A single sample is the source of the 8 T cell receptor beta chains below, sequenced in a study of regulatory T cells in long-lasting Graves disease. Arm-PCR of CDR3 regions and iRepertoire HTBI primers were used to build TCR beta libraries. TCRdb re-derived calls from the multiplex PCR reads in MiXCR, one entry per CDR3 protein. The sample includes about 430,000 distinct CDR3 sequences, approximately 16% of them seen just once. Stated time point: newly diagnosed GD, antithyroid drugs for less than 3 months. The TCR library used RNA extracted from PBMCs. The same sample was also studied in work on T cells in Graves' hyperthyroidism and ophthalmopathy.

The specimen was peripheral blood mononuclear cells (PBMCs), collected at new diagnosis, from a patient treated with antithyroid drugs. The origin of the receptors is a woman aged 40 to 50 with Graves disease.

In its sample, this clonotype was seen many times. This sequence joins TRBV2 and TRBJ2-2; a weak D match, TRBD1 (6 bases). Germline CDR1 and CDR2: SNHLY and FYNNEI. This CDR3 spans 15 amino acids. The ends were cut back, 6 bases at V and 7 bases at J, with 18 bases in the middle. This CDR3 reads CASSNQGFTGGELFF. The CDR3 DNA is TGTGCCAGCAGCAATCAGGGGTTCACAGGCGGGGAGCTGTTTTTT.

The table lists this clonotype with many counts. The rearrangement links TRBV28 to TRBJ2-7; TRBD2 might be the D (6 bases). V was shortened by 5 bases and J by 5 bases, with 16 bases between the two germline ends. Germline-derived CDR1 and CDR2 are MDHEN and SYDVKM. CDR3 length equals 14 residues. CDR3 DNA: TGTGCCAGCAGTCGACTAGGGGTGGAGAACGAGCAGTACTTC. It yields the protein CASSRLGVENEQYF.

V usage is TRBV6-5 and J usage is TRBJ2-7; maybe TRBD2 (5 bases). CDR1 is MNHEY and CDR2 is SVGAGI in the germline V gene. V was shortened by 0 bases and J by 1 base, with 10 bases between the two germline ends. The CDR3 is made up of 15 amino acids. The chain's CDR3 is CASSYSLAPSYEQYF. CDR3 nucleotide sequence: TGTGCCAGCAGTTACTCCCTAGCCCCGTCCTACGAGCAGTACTTC.

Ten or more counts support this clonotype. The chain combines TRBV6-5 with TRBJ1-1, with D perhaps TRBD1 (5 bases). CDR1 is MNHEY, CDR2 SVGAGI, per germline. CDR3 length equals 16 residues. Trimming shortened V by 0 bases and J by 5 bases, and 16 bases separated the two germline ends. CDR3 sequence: CASSYSLNRLGTEAFF. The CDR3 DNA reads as TGTGCCAGCAGTTACTCTCTTAACAGGCTAGGGACTGAAGCTTTCTTT.

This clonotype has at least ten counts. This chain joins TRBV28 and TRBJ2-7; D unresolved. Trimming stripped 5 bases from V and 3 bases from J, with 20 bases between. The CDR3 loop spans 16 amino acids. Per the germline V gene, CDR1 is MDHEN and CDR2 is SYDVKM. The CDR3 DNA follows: TGTGCCAGCAGTCCGGCCGGGTCTAGTCGCCTCTACGAGCAGTACTTC. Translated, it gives CASSPAGSSRLYEQYF.

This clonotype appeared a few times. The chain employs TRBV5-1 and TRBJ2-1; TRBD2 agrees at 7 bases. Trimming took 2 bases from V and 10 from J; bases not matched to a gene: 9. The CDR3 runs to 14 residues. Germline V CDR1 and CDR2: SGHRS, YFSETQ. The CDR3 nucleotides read TGCGCCAGCAGCTTCGGCGGGAGTTTAGGGGAGCAGTTCTTC. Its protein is CASSFGGSLGEQFF.

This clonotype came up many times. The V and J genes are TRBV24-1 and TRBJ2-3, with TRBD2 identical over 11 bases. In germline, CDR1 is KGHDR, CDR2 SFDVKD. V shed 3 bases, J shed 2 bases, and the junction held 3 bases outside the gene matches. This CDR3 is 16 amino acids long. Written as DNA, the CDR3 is TGTGCCACCAGTGATATACTAGCGGGAGCCACAGATACGCAGTATTTT. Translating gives CATSDILAGATDTQYF.

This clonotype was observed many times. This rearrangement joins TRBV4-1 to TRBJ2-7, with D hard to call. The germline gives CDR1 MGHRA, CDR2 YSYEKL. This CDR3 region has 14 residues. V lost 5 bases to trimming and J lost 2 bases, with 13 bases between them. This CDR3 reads CASSSKASTYEQYF. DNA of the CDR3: TGCGCCAGCAGCTCTAAAGCATCAACCTACGAGCAGTACTTC.